This is a list of T cell receptor beta chains from one sample in a study of blood T cell repertoires in COVID-19. Sequencing was performed with immunoSEQ multiplex PCR; in TCRdb, only in-frame clones are kept and a portion is missing. The sample has almost 400,000 clones; about 90% are singletons. Sequencing input: peripheral blood. The origin of the receptors is a woman aged 55-69 years with COVID-19, enrolled during active disease. The CDR3 runs from the conserved cysteine through the conserved F or W. D genes are given only for firm matches.

NA TRBJ2-3 TRBV19 TGTGCCAGTAGTAACCTAGGGAGGCAGTATTTT CASSNLGRQYF
NA TRBJ2-3 TRBV5-1 TGCGCCAGCAGCTTGGGGCTGGTCGCAGATACGCAGTATTTT CASSLGLVADTQYF
NA TRBJ2-3 TRBV6-6 TGTGCCAGCAGGATGACTAGGAGGACAGATACGCAGTATTTT CASRMTRRTDTQYF
NA TRBJ1-2 TRBV6-6 TGTGCCAGCAGTTATCAGGGTATGCGAGGCTACACCTTC CASSYQGMRGYTF
NA TRBJ2-3 TRBV10-2 TGCGCCAGCAGAGACTCGACAGATACGCAGTATTTT CASRDSTDTQYF
TRBD1 TRBJ1-2 TRBV18 TGTGCCAGCTCACCACCGCCCGGGACAGGGGTTGGCTACACCTTC CASSPPPGTGVGYTF
TRBD1 TRBJ1-4 TRBV10-3 TGTGCCATCAGTGGAGACAGGGGGCAAGAAAAACTGTTTTTT CAISGDRGQEKLFF
TRBD1 TRBJ1-6 TRBV7-2 TGTGCCAGCAGCCAGGACAGGGGCAATTCACCCCTCCACTTT CASSQDRGNSPLHF
NA TRBJ2-5 TRBV25-1 TGTGCCAGCAGTGAGGCCCGACTAGTTTATGAGACCCAGTACTTC CASSEARLVYETQYF
NA TRBJ1-5 TRBV7-2 TGTGCCAGCAGCTCAGCAGGGGTCAATCAGCCCCAGCATTTT CASSSAGVNQPQHF